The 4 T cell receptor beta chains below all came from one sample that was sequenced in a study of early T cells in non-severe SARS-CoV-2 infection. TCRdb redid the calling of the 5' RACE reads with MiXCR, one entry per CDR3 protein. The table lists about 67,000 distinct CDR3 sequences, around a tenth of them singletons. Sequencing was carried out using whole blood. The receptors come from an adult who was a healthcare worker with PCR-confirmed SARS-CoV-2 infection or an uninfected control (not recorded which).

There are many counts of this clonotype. The CDR3, as DNA: TGTGCCAGCAGTTACGACGGAGGGCCCTACGAGCAGTACTTC. It yields the protein CASSYDGGPYEQYF. This chain links TRBV12-3 or TRBV12-4 with TRBJ2-7; D possibly corresponds to TRBD2 (6 bases). The V gene lost 4 bases and the J gene lost 2 bases, with 12 bases spanning the gap. The CDR3 contains 14 residues.

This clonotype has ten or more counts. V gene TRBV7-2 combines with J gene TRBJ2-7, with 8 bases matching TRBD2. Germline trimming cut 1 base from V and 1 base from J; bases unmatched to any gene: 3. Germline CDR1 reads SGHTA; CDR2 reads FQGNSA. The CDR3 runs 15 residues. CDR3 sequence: CASSLVGLGSYEQYF. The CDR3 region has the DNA TGTGCCAGCAGCTTAGTGGGACTAGGGTCCTACGAGCAGTACTTC.

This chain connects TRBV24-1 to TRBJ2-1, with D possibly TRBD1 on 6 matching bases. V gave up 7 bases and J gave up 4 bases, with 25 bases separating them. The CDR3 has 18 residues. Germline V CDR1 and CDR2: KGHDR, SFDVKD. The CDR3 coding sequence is TGTGCCACCAGACAACTGCGCCGGGACGGGACATCTTACAATGAGCAGTTCTTC. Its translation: CATRQLRRDGTSYNEQFF.

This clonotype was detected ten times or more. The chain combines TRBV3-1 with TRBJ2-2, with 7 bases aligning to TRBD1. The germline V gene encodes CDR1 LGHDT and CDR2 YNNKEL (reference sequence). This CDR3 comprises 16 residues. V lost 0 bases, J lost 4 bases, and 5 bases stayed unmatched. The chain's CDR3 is CASSQEWSGGTGELFF. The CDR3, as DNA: TGTGCCAGCAGCCAAGAGTGGTCAGGGGGCACCGGGGAGCTGTTTTTT. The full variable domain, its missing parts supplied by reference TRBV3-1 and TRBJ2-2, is DTAVSQTPKYLVTQMGNDKSIKCEQNLGHDTMYWYKQDSKKFLKIMFSYNNKELIINETVPNRFSPKSPDKAHLNLHINSLELGDSAVYFCASSQEWSGGTGELFFGEGSRLTVL.